The 8 T cell receptor beta chains in this list originate from one sample, sequenced in a study of cytomegalovirus exposure and HLA in healthy donors. 13 Jbeta primers and 60 Vbeta primers were used for the PCR. Libraries were prepared by immunoSEQ multiplex PCR; TCRdb keeps only in-frame clonotypes and omits some of them. The table includes around 120,000 clones, 74% detected once. The material sequenced was PBMCs. All receptors come from a woman aged 50 to 65 in good health and CMV-seropositive.

The chain employs TRBV9 and TRBJ2-3, with D hard to call. V was trimmed by 3 bases and J by 4 bases, leaving 3 bases between them. The V gene's germline CDR1 is SGDLS and CDR2 YYNGEE. This CDR3 has 11 residues. The CDR3 nucleotides are TGTGCCAGCAGCGGCGCAGATACGCAGTATTTT. This translates into CASSGADTQYF.

The chain recombines TRBV7-9 with TRBJ1-1; unclear D gene. V lost 2 bases and J 0 bases, leaving 4 bases between the germline ends. Germline V gives CDR1 SEHNR, CDR2 FQNEAQ (reference sequence). There are 13 residues in the CDR3. The DNA of the CDR3 is TGTGCCAGCAGCTTATCGGTGAACACTGAAGCTTTCTTT. It yields the protein CASSLSVNTEAFF. Combining the CDR3 with reference TRBV7-9 and TRBJ1-1 gives the whole variable domain DTGVSQNPRHKITKRGQNVTFRCDPISEHNRLYWYRQTLGQGPEFLTYFQNEAQLEKSRLLSDRFSAERPKGSFSTLEIQRTEQGDSAMYLCASSLSVNTEAFFGQGTRLTVV.

The V call is TRBV9, the J call TRBJ2-1; TRBD1 matches 7 bases. CDR1 SGDLS and CDR2 YYNGEE come from the germline V gene. The J segment lost 12 bases and the V segment lost 3 bases, leaving 9 bases of the junction unmatched. The CDR3 is 13 amino acids. The CDR3 sequence is CASSAGTALRQFF. In DNA, the CDR3 is TGTGCCAGCAGCGCTGGGACAGCTCTCAGGCAGTTCTTC.

The chain couples TRBV5-4 to TRBJ2-2, with D tentatively TRBD2 (6 bases). The CDR3 length is 17 residues. Germline CDR1 SGHNT, CDR2 YYREEE (reference sequence). V lost 4 bases and J 5 bases, leaving 21 bases between the germline ends. The CDR3 sequence is CASSRATSRILTGELFF. The CDR3 DNA reads TGTGCCAGCAGCAGAGCAACTAGCAGGATACTAACCGGGGAGCTGTTTTTT. Full variable domain (outside the CDR3, taken from reference TRBV5-4 and TRBJ2-2): ETGVTQSPTHLIKTRGQQVTLRCSSQSGHNTVSWYQQALGQGPQFIFQYYREEENGRGNFPPRFSGLQFPNYSSELNVNALELDDSALYLCASSRATSRILTGELFFGEGSRLTVL.

J is TRBJ2-5 and V is TRBV7-9, with TRBD2 matching over 9 bases. The germline V gene encodes CDR1 SEHNR and CDR2 FQNEAQ (reference sequence). The V gene end was trimmed by 2 bases and the J gene end by 2 bases; junction bases not matched to a gene: 3. The CDR3 is 15 residues long. This CDR3 reads CASSLTSGQQETQYF. The CDR3 nucleotides read TGTGCCAGCAGCTTAACTAGCGGGCAACAAGAGACCCAGTACTTC.

V gene TRBV10-3 combines with J gene TRBJ1-1, with D perhaps matching TRBD1 (6 bases). This CDR3 is 13 amino acids long. With 3 bases removed from V and 4 bases from J, the gap between germline ends came to 9 bases. In germline, CDR1 is ENHRY, CDR2 SYGVKD. In DNA, the CDR3 is TGTGCCATCAGTGACAGGGGTGGCACTGAAGCTTTCTTT. Protein: CAISDRGGTEAFF.

V usage is TRBV5-5 and J usage is TRBJ1-5; TRBD1 agrees at 9 bases. CDR1 SGHKS and CDR2 YYEKEE come from the germline V gene (reference sequence). The CDR3 has 17 amino acids. With 4 bases clipped from V and 2 bases from J, the junction kept 10 bases outside the gene matches. Written as DNA, the CDR3 is TGTGCCAGCAGCCTTCGACAGGGGGGATTTGGCAATCAGCCCCAGCATTTT. This encodes CASSLRQGGFGNQPQHF.

The chain recombines TRBV4-1 with TRBJ2-1, with D unclear. Germline-derived CDR1 and CDR2 are MGHRA and YSYEKL. The CDR3 loop spans 15 amino acids. V lost 3 bases and J lost 6, with 15 bases in between. The CDR3 DNA reads TGCGCCAGCAGCCAGTCGCTCCTGGTAGTCAATGAGCAGTTCTTC. Its protein product is CASSQSLLVVNEQFF.